The 5 T cell receptor beta chains below come from one sample, sequenced in a study of human T cells and chemical hapten exposure. Time point described: patch test 2, 6 weeks after DPC sensitization. Treatment specified: therapeutic diphenylcyclopropenone sensitization with weekly scalp DPC. TCRdb fed the RACE reads into MiXCR, producing one record per CDR3 protein. This sample yields 95,000 or so distinct CDR3 sequences, of which roughly 11% are seen a single time; 2.5% to 4% belongs to the top ten. Sample: whole blood, taken in connection with sensitization to the hapten diphenylcyclopropenone (DPC). The receptor source for this set is a woman aged 40 to 50 with alopecia areata. Some clones in this sample may be carry-over from other donors' samples.

This clonotype came up many times. The gene calls are TRBV29-1 and TRBJ1-1; 9 bases map to TRBD1. The CDR3 has 14 residues. Germline V gene data show CDR1 as SQVTM and CDR2 as ANQGSEA. Trimming removed 6 bases from V and 2 bases from J; junction bases left unmatched: 7. CDR3 DNA sequence: TGCAGCGTCCGGACAGGGGTAATTAACACTGAAGCTTTCTTT. Translation: CSVRTGVINTEAFF.

The chain combines TRBV5-6 with TRBJ1-1; D gene ambiguous. The CDR3 totals 13 residues. Germline CDR1 SGHDT, CDR2 YYEEEE. The V end lost 3 bases, the J end lost 11 bases, and 17 bases lay between the germline ends. In DNA, the CDR3 is TGTGCCAGCAGCTGGAGGACGGCGCAAGGGGCTTTCTTT. Residues: CASSWRTAQGAFF. The full variable domain, its missing parts supplied by reference TRBV5-6 and TRBJ1-1, is DAGVTQSPTHLIKTRGQQVTLRCSPKSGHDTVSWYQQALGQGPQFIFQYYEEEERQRGNFPDRFSGHQFPNYSSELNVNALLLGDSALYLCASSWRTAQGAFFGQGTRLTVV.

This clonotype was recorded many times. The chain combines TRBV6-5 with TRBJ2-3; 8 bases align to TRBD1. CDR1 is MNHEY, CDR2 SVGAGI, per germline. The CDR3 runs to 14 residues. The junction had 3 bases not matched to a gene; V was cut back by 6 bases and J by 1 base. This chain's CDR3 is CASRETGGTDTQYF. The CDR3 region has the DNA TGTGCCAGCAGGGAGACAGGGGGCACAGATACGCAGTATTTT.

The table lists this clonotype with many counts. CDR3 sequence: CASSLGGPNTEAFF. The CDR3 DNA is TGTGCCAGCAGCCTAGGGGGACCGAACACTGAAGCTTTCTTT. The V gene is TRBV6-1, the J gene TRBJ1-1; D possibly corresponds to TRBD1 (6 bases). With 6 bases removed from V and 1 base from J, the gap between germline ends came to 12 bases. Germline CDR1 is MNHNS and CDR2 is SASEGT. This CDR3 contains 14 residues.

This clonotype was counted at least ten times. The J gene is TRBJ2-1, the V gene TRBV20-1, with a weak D call TRBD1 (7 bases). The CDR3 has 15 amino acids. Trimming left V 3 bases short and J 3 bases short, with 15 bases between. Germline loops: CDR1 DFQATT, CDR2 SNEGSKA (reference sequence). CDR3 sequence (DNA): TGCAGTGCTAGTCACAGGGGACTCGACTACAATGAGCAGTTCTTC. This codes for CSASHRGLDYNEQFF.